The clone carrying this T cell receptor beta chain was detected ten times or more. Its specificity is unknown. V lost 6 bases and J lost 4; bases outside the gene matches: 5. Germline CDR1 MNHEY, CDR2 SVGEGT. This CDR3 contains 13 residues. Template material for amplifying TCR beta CDR3 regions consisted of RNA transcripts. First-round RT-PCR targeting the TCR CDR3 was performed with the HTBI primer set. TCRdb reanalysed the multiplex PCR reads using MiXCR and keeps one entry per CDR3 protein. The sample shows a few hundred thousand distinct CDR3 sequences, about a sixth of them seen only once. This entry belongs to a study of T cells in Graves' hyperthyroidism and ophthalmopathy. Findings of the study overall: The majority of expanded thyroid clonotypes above 0.001 also appeared in blood.

Sequencing input: blood. This chain links TRBV6-2 or TRBV6-3 with TRBJ1-1; the match to TRBD1 covers 7 bases. The origin of this receptor is a woman aged 60 to 75 with Graves' ophthalmopathy. The CDR3 DNA is TGTGCCAGCAGACGACAGGGTGTCACTGAAGCTTTCTTT. Translating it yields CASRRQGVTEAFF.